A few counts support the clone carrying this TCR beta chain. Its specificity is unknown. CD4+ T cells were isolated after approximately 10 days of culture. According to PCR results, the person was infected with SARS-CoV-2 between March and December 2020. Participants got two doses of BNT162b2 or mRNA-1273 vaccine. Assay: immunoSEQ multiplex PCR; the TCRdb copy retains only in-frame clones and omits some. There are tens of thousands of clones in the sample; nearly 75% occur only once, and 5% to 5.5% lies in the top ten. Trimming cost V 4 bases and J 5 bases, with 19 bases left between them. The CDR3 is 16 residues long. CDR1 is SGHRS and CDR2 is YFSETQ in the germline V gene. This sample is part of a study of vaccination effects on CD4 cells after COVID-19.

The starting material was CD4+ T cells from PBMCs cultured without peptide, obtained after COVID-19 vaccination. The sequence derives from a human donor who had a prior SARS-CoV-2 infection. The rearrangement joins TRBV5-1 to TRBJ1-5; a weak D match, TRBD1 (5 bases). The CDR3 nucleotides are TGCGCCAGCAGCCTCTTAGGAACAGGAGCCGATCAGCCCCAGCATTTT. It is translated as CASSLLGTGADQPQHF.